This T cell receptor beta chain comes out of a study of blood T cell repertoires in COVID-19. CDR1 is MNHEY and CDR2 is SMNVEV in the germline V gene (reference sequence). The CDR3 spans 15 residues. The V end was cut by 1 base, the J end by 5 bases, with 14 bases between. Data came from immunoSEQ multiplex PCR; TCRdb stores just in-frame clones and leaves some out. The profile shows around 250,000 clones, approximately 89% of them singletons. The TCR comes from a woman aged 40 to 50 who had recovered from COVID-19. Material for sequencing was peripheral blood. This rearrangement joins TRBV27 to TRBJ2-5, with D unclear. The CDR3 spells CASSLLYVSGETQYF. The CDR3 DNA is TGTGCCAGCAGTTTATTATACGTGTCCGGTGAGACCCAGTACTTC.